The following is a T cell receptor (beta chain) sequence with its context. What it recognizes is unknown. This entry comes from a study of cytomegalovirus exposure and HLA in healthy donors. Study-wide results and limits: Reports indicate that TCR beta sequences accurately predicted the HLA-A and HLA-B alleles of most subjects. A previous analysis found most TCR beta V segments productive roughly 87% or roughly 30% of the time. Among the most significant clusters, several appeared linked to common viral pathogens in a later analysis.

V shed 4 bases and J 5 bases; nucleotides not matched to a gene: 17. The CDR3 totals 19 residues. Germline assignment: CDR1 MGHRA and CDR2 YSYEKL. PCR was performed using 60 Vbeta and 13 Jbeta primers. Profiling relied on immunoSEQ multiplex PCR, and the TCRdb table lists in-frame clones only, not all of them. This sample yields 200,000 to 250,000 clones, of which under 80% are seen a single time; roughly 0.22% belongs to the top ten. This receptor was taken from a girl under 10 years old in good health and CMV-seronegative. The V call is TRBV4-1, the J call TRBJ2-3; 11 bases line up with TRBD2. The sequenced sample consisted of PBMCs. The CDR3 DNA follows: TGCGCCAGCAGCCGAAGTCCTTTTATAGCGGGGGGGCCTAGAGATACGCAGTATTTT. Translation: CASSRSPFIAGGPRDTQYF.